This TCR beta chain was captured in a study of blood T cell repertoires in COVID-19. Study summary: Acute-phase and convalescent COVID-19 samples originated in the United States, Italy and Spain. Nucleic acid was either cDNA or gDNA, and it came from T cells, B-cell-depleted T cells, or PBMCs.

In the authors' methods: Counts of nucleated cells, estimated from reference gene primer amplification, were obtained. Generated by immunoSEQ multiplex PCR, the TCRdb table keeps only in-frame clones and is missing some. The DNA was the basis for D and trimming; V, J and clone size are from that table. The sample records some 150,000 clones, roughly 87% being singletons. The germline gives CDR1 LNHDA, CDR2 SQIVND (reference sequence). Deletions cut 5 bases from V and 4 bases from J, with 11 bases between. The CDR3 sequence is 13 residues long. The sequence derives from a woman aged 55-70 years with active or convalescent COVID-19. Sequencing was performed on peripheral blood. The genes are TRBV19 and TRBJ1-1, with D unclear. This chain's CDR3 is CASSALPSTEAFF. In DNA form, the CDR3 reads TGTGCCAGTAGTGCCCTCCCCAGCACTGAAGCTTTCTTT.